This T cell receptor beta chain comes out of a study of blood T cell repertoires in COVID-19. Study-level background: COVID-19 samples from acute and convalescent phases originated in the United States, Italy and Spain.

The J segment lost 3 bases and the V segment lost 4 bases, leaving 6 bases of the junction unmatched. This CDR3 has 15 residues. Per germline, CDR1 LGHNA and CDR2 YSLEER. The data were produced by immunoSEQ multiplex PCR, yet TCRdb's version contains in-frame clones alone and is incomplete. The sample yields under 250,000 clones, 85% seen once. Clinical history reported by participants formed the basis on which cohorts were assigned. The chain recombines TRBV4-3 with TRBJ2-7; 10 bases align to TRBD2. The receptor comes from a woman between 50 and 59 years old with acute COVID-19. Sequenced: PBMCs or T cells enriched from blood (not recorded which). The CDR3 nucleotides read TGCGCCAGCAGCCCTAGCGGGGGAGGGCTCTACGAGCAGTACTTC. Amino acids: CASSPSGGGLYEQYF.